The clone carrying this T cell receptor (beta chain) came up many times. Its antigen is not identified. Amplification of the TCR beta CDR3 regions used RNA transcripts (as template). RT-PCR with HTBI primers came first, then second-round multiplex PCR. TCRdb reprocessed the multiplex PCR reads via MiXCR and lists one record per CDR3 protein. The sample has a few hundred thousand distinct CDR3 sequences, 15% to 20% seen once. Fresh peripheral blood (approximately 9.2 ml) yielded the PBMCs. This sample is part of a study of Graves' ophthalmopathy and Graves' hyperthyroidism. Turning to the study itself: Peripheral blood was gathered at the point of initial diagnosis, before any treatment started. Study-level results: With a specificity of roughly 72% and a sensitivity of 70% to 71%, the model predicted ophthalmopathy progression.

This CDR3 has 16 residues. Trimming removed 4 bases from V and 9 bases from J; junction bases left unmatched: 13. Germline values: CDR1 LNHNV, CDR2 YYDKDF (reference sequence). This chain links TRBV15 with TRBJ1-5; TRBD1 matches 9 bases. This TCR came from an adult man with Graves' ophthalmopathy. Source material: peripheral blood. The DNA for the CDR3 is TGTGCCACCAGCATTGGACAGGGGCTCCCTTACAGGCCCCAGCATTTT. Amino acid sequence: CATSIGQGLPYRPQHF. The whole variable domain, remainder taken from reference TRBV15 and TRBJ1-5, is DAMVIQNPRYQVTQFGKPVTLSCSQTLNHNVMYWYQQKSSQAPKLLFHYYDKDFNNEADTPDNFQSRRPNTSFCFLDIRSPGLGDTAMYLCATSIGQGLPYRPQHFGDGTRLSIL.